This is a list of T cell receptor beta chains from one sample in a study of control samples from healthy donors and cancer patients. The repertoire was sequenced with immunoSEQ multiplex PCR; TCRdb's copy has only in-frame clones and lacks some. Of fewer than 200,000 clones listed, 90% were seen once; the top ten hold about 1.4%. The sample consisted of blood. The receptors stem from a woman aged 50 to 65 in good health. Each CDR3 is given with its conserved first and last residue. A D gene is named only where the DNA matches it firmly. Clone size, where shown, is once, few, many, or a class for clones that have expanded.

>TRBV6-1|.|TRBJ2-7|once
CASSEIDLGDEQYF
TGTGCCAGCAGTGAAATCGATCTCGGGGACGAGCAGTACTTC
>TRBV30|.|TRBJ1-1|.
CAWSRNKANTEAFF
TGTGCCTGGAGTAGGAACAAGGCCAACACTGAAGCTTTCTTT
>TRBV12-3/TRBV12-4|.|TRBJ1-1|once
CASSLLSNTEAFF
TGTGCCAGCAGTTTATTATCGAACACTGAAGCTTTCTTT
>TRBV10-3|.|TRBJ2-3|.
CAIMSAGTPDTQYF
TGTGCCATCATGTCGGCAGGGACCCCAGATACGCAGTATTTT
>TRBV15|.|TRBJ2-5|.
CATGWDRRETQYF
TGTGCCACCGGATGGGACCGTCGGGAGACCCAGTACTTC
>TRBV29-1|TRBD1|TRBJ2-7|.
CSVEQGPYEQYF
TGCAGCGTGGAACAGGGGCCCTACGAGCAGTACTTC
>TRBV5-1|.|TRBJ2-5|.
CASSPGTHGDKETQYF
TGCGCCAGCAGTCCGGGAACCCATGGGGACAAAGAGACCCAGTACTTC
>TRBV7-9|.|TRBJ2-3|.
CASSRSLLGAGTDTQYF
TGTGCCAGCAGCCGTTCGTTGCTAGGGGCCGGCACAGATACGCAGTATTTT
>TRBV20-1|TRBD2|TRBJ2-1|.
CSASSGRANEQFF
TGCAGTGCTAGTAGCGGGAGGGCCAATGAGCAGTTCTTC
>TRBV5-8|TRBD2|TRBJ2-3|.
CASSLARTSFTDTQYF
TGTGCCAGCAGCTTGGCACGGACTAGCTTCACAGATACGCAGTATTTT
>TRBV28|.|TRBJ2-7|.
CATEGAGDPSYEQYF
TGTGCGACAGAGGGGGCGGGAGACCCCTCCTACGAGCAGTACTTC
>TRBV7-9|.|TRBJ1-6|.
CASTLERSPLHF
TGTGCCAGCACCTTAGAGAGATCACCCCTCCACTTT
>TRBV6-5|.|TRBJ2-2|.
CASSRTARELFF
TGTGCCAGCAGTCGGACAGCCCGGGAGCTGTTTTTT
>TRBV28|TRBD2|TRBJ2-3|.
CASSLDTSGGENTDTQYF
TGTGCCAGCAGTTTAGATACTAGCGGGGGGGAAAACACAGATACGCAGTATTTT
>TRBV2|TRBD1|TRBJ1-1|.
CASWGQLNTEAFF
TGTGCCAGCTGGGGACAGTTGAACACTGAAGCTTTCTTT
>TRBV25-1|.|TRBJ1-3|.
CASSELGAGVGNTIYF
TGTGCCAGCAGTGAATTGGGCGCAGGGGTGGGAAACACCATATATTTT
>TRBV19|.|TRBJ1-5|.
CASSIRIFQPQHF
TGTGCCAGTAGTATTCGAATTTTTCAGCCCCAGCATTTT
>TRBV24-1|.|TRBJ1-1|.
CATPYGRRARGTEAFF
TGTGCCACCCCTTATGGGAGGAGGGCGAGAGGCACTGAAGCTTTCTTT
>TRBV4-1|.|TRBJ2-2|.
CASSQAESTGELFF
TGCGCCAGCAGCCAAGCCGAATCCACCGGGGAGCTGTTTTTT
>TRBV10-3|.|TRBJ2-7|.
CAISESDSTQQYF
TGTGCCATCAGTGAGTCGGACTCTACGCAGCAGTACTTC
>TRBV28|.|TRBJ1-4|once
CASRTHPGVANEKLFF
TGTGCCAGCAGAACACACCCAGGGGTGGCTAATGAAAAACTGTTTTTT
>TRBV6-6|.|TRBJ1-2|.
CASADTNYGYTF
TGTGCCAGTGCGGACACCAACTATGGCTACACCTTC
>TRBV7-2|.|TRBJ2-1|.
CASIDLPGNEQFF
TGTGCCAGCATTGATCTGCCCGGGAATGAGCAGTTCTTC
>TRBV5-6|TRBD2|TRBJ2-7|.
CASSLPGGSYEQYF
TGTGCCAGCAGCTTACCGGGAGGGTCCTACGAGCAGTACTTC
>TRBV20-1|.|TRBJ1-2|.
CSASIGGEVYGYTF
TGCAGTGCTAGTATCGGGGGGGAGGTATATGGCTACACCTTC
>TRBV5-1|TRBD2|TRBJ2-3|.
CASSGTRGSRDTQYF
TGCGCCAGCAGCGGGACTAGAGGAAGTCGGGATACGCAGTATTTT
>TRBV12-3/TRBV12-4|.|TRBJ2-7|.
CASSFQGGDEQYF
TGTGCCAGCAGTTTCCAGGGGGGGGACGAGCAGTACTTC